This T cell receptor beta chain was documented in a study of blood T cell repertoires in COVID-19. Looking at the study overall: T cells, B-cell-depleted T cells, or PBMCs supplied cDNA or gDNA.

Recovered status applied to Cohort 3 donors who had two consecutive negative PCRs. It also applied to those with clearance or with symptom resolution. This CDR3 has 14 amino acids. The germline V and J ends were trimmed by 3 bases and 2 bases, with 10 bases remaining between them. CDR1 and CDR2 from the germline V gene are MNHEY and SMNVEV (reference sequence). As handled by the study authors: Quantification of nucleated cells was approximated via reference gene primer amplification. Sequencing used immunoSEQ multiplex PCR; TCRdb keeps in-frame clones, though not all of them. V, J and clone size are those of that table, while D and trimming were read from the DNA. The sample carries just over 350,000 clones, roughly 84% recorded once.

The chain uses TRBV27 and TRBJ1-2; a possible D gene is TRBD1 (6 bases). This receptor was identified in a woman aged 25 to 39 who had recovered from COVID-19. Sequenced: PBMCs or T cells enriched from blood (not recorded which). The CDR3 DNA reads TGTGCCAGCAGTTTTGGCAGGGGAAACTATGGCTACACCTTC. Amino acid sequence: CASSFGRGNYGYTF.